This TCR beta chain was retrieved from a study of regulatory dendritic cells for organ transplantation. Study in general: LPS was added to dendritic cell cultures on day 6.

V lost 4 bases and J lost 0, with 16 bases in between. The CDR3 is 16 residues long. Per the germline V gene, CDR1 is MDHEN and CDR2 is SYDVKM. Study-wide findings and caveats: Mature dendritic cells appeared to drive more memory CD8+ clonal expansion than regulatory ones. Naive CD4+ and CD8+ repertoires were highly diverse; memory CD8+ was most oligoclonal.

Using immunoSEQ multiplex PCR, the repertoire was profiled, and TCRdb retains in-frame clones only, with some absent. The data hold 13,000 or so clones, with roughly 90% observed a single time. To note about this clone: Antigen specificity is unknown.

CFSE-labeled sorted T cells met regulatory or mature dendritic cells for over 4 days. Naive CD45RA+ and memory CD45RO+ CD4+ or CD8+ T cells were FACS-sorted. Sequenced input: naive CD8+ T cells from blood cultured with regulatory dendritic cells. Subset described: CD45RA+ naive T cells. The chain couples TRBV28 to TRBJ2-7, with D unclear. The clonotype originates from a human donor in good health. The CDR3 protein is CASSSPRSRASYEQYF. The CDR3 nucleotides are TGTGCCAGCAGTTCCCCACGATCCCGGGCCTCCTACGAGCAGTACTTC.